This passage covers 3 T cell receptor beta chains from one sample sequenced in a study of OX40 agonist ivuxolimab in advanced cancers. Sequenced by immunoSEQ multiplex PCR; TCRdb stores in-frame clones only, minus some. The data show almost 85,000 clones, approximately 95% seen once. Source: CD4+ or CD8+ T cells sorted from blood, taken in a trial of the OX40 agonist ivuxolimab. Source of these receptors: an adult with an advanced solid tumor such as melanoma, head and neck, liver or kidney cancer.

The rearrangement links TRBV27 to TRBJ2-7; D may be TRBD2 (6 bases). This CDR3 is 14 amino acids long. Per germline, CDR1 MNHEY and CDR2 SMNVEV (reference sequence). Trimming cost V 0 bases and J 6 bases, with 12 bases left between them. CDR3 in DNA: TGTGCCAGCAGTTTATCGTCGGAGGGCGTCGAGCAGTACTTC. Translating gives CASSLSSEGVEQYF.

This clone was observed once. The chain couples TRBV4-1 to TRBJ2-7; 12 nucleotides align to TRBD2. This CDR3 is 18 amino acids long. CDR1 and CDR2 from the germline V gene are MGHRA and YSYEKL. V was clipped by 4 bases and J by 2 bases; unmatched bases: 12. The CDR3 region is CASSLSASGRAPPYEQYF. The CDR3 DNA reads as TGCGCCAGCAGCCTCAGCGCTAGCGGGAGGGCCCCCCCCTACGAGCAGTACTTC.

The table lists this clone with a count of one. The rearrangement joins TRBV2 to TRBJ2-5; D possibly uses TRBD1 or TRBD2 (5 bases each). CDR1 and CDR2 from the germline V gene are SNHLY and FYNNEI. V was clipped by 10 bases and J by 3 bases, with 18 bases between them. This CDR3 has 14 residues. The CDR3 DNA is TGTGCCACTAAAGGCGCCCTGGGGGAAGAGACCCAGTACTTC. It yields the protein CATKGALGEETQYF.